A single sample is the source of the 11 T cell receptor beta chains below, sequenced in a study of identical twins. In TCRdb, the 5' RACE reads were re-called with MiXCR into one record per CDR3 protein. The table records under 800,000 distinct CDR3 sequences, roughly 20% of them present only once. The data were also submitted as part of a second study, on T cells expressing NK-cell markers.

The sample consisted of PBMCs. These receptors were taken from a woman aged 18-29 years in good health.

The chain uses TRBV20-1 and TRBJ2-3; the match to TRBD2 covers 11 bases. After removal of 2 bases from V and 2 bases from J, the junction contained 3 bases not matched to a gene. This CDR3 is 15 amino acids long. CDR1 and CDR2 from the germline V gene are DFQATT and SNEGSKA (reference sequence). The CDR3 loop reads CSARIAGGATDTQYF. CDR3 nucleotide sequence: TGCAGTGCTAGAATAGCGGGGGGGGCCACAGATACGCAGTATTTT.

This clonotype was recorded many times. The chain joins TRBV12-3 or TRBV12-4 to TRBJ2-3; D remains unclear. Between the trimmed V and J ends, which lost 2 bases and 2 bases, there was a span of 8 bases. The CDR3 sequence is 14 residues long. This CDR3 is CASSLTANTDTQYF. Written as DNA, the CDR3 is TGTGCCAGCAGTTTAACCGCAAACACAGATACGCAGTATTTT.

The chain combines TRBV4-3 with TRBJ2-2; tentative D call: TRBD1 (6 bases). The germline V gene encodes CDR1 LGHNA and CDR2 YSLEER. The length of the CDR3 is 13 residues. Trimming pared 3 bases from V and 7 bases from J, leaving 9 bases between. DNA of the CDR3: TGCGCCAGCAGCCAGGTCAGGGGCGGGGAGCTGTTTTTT. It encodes CASSQVRGGELFF.

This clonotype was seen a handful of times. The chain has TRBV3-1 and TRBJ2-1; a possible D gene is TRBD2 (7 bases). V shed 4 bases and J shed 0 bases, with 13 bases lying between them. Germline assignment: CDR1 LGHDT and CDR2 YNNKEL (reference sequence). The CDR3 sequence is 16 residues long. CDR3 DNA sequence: TGTGCCAGCAGCCGGAGGGGGGGAAGCTCCTACAATGAGCAGTTCTTC. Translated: CASSRRGGSSYNEQFF.

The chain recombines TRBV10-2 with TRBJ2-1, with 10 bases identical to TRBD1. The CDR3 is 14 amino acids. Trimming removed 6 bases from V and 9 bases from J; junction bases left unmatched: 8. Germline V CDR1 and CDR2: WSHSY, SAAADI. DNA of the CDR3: TGCGCCAGCAGGCCTCGACAGGGGGCGGGTGAGCAGTTCTTC. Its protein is CASRPRQGAGEQFF.

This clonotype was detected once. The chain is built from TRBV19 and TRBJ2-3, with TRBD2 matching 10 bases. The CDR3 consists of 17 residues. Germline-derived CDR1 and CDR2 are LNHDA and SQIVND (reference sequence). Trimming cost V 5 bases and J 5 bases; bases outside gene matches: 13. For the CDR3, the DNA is TGTGCCAGTAGTCTATATCTAGCGGGAGATTCCAGAGATACGCAGTATTTT. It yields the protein CASSLYLAGDSRDTQYF. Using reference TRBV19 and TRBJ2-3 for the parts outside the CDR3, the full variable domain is DGGITQSPKYLFRKEGQNVTLSCEQNLNHDAMYWYRQDPGQGLRLIYYSQIVNDFQKGDIAEGYSVSREKKESFPLTVTSAQKNPTAFYLCASSLYLAGDSRDTQYFGPGTRLTVL.

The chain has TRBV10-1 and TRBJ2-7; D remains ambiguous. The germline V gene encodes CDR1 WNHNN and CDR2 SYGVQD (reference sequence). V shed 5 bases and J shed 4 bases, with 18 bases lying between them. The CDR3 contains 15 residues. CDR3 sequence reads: CASSKDGSGIYEQYF. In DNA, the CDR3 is TGCGCCAGCAGTAAGGACGGGTCGGGCATTTACGAGCAGTACTTC.

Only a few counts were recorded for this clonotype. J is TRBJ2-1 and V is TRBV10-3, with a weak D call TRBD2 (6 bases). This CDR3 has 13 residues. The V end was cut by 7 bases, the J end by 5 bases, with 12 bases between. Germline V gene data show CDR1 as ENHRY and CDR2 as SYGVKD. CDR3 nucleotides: TGTGCCATCACGGGGGAGCCAGACAATGAGCAGTTCTTC. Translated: CAITGEPDNEQFF.

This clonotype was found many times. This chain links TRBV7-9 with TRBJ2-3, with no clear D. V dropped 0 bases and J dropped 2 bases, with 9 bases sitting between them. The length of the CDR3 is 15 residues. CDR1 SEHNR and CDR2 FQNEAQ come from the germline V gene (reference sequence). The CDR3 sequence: CASSLAGSPTDTQYF. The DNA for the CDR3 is TGTGCCAGCAGCTTAGCGGGCTCCCCCACAGATACGCAGTATTTT.

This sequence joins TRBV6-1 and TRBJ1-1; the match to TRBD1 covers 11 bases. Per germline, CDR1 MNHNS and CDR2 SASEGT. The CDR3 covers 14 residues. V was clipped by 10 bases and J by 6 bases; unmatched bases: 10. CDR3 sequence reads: CATKAPGQGAEAFF. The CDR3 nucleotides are TGTGCCACCAAAGCTCCGGGACAGGGGGCTGAAGCTTTCTTT.

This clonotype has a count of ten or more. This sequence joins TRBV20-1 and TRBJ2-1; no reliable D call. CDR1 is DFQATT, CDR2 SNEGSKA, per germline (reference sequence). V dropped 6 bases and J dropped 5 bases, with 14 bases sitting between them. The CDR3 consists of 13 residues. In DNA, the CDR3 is TGCAGTGCCCCGGGTACAGAGGACAATGAGCAGTTCTTC. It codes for CSAPGTEDNEQFF.